The entry that follows covers one T cell receptor (beta chain) sequence. This record belongs to a study of blood T cell repertoires in COVID-19. Study at large: Sources were T cells, B-cell-depleted T cells, or PBMCs; the material itself was cDNA or gDNA.

In the authors' methods: Amplified reference gene primers provided the basis for estimating nucleated cell counts. This table comes from immunoSEQ multiplex PCR, and its TCRdb copy is limited to in-frame clones, with some not included. For V, J and clone size, that table is used; D and trimming come from the DNA. The sample has approximately 100,000 clones; about 79% are singletons. The CDR3 spans 8 residues. CDR1 and CDR2 (germline): LGHDT, YNNKEL (reference sequence). Between the trimmed V and J ends, which lost 10 bases and 6 bases, there was a span of 4 bases. Sequenced material: peripheral blood. The gene calls are TRBV3-1 (or the pseudogene TRBV3-2) and TRBJ2-7, with unresolved D. The TCR originated in a woman older than 75 with active or convalescent COVID-19. The CDR3 protein is CAIIEQYF. CDR3 nucleotide sequence: TGTGCCATAATCGAGCAGTACTTC.